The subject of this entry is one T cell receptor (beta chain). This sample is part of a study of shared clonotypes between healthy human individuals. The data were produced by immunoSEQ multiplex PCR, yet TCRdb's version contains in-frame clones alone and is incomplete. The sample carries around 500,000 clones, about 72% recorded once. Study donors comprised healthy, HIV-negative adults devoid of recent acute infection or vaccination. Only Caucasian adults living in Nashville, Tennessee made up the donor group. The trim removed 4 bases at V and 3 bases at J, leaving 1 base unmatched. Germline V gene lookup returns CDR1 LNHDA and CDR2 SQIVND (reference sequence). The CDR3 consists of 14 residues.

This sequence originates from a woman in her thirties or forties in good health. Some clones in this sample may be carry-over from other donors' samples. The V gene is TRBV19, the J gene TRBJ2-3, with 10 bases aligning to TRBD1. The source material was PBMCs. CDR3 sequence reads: CASSKGQGTDTQYF. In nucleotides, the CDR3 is TGTGCCAGTAGTAAGGGACAGGGGACAGATACGCAGTATTTT.